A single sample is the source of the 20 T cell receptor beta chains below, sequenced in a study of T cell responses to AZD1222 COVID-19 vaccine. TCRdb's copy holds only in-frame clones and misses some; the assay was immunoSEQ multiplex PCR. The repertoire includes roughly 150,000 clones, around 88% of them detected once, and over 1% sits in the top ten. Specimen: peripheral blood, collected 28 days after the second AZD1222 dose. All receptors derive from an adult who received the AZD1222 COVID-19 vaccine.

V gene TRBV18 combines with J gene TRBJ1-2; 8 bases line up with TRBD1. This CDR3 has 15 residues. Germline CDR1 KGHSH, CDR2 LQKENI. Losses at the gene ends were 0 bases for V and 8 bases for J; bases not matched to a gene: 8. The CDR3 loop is CASSPPRTGRAGYTF. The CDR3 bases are TGTGCCAGCTCACCACCGAGGACAGGGAGGGCCGGCTACACCTTC.

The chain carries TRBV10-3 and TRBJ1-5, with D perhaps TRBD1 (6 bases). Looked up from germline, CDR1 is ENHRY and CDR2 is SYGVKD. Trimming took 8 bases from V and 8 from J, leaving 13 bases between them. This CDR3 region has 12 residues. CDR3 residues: CAIRREGEPQHF. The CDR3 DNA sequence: TGTGCCATCCGCCGGGAGGGGGAGCCCCAGCATTTT.

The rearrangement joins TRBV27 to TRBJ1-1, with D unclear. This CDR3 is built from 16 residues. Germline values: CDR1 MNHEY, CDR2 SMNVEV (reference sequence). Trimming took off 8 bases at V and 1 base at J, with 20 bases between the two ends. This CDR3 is CASLTTNPFSNTEAFF. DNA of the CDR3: TGTGCCAGCCTAACCACGAACCCCTTCTCGAACACTGAAGCTTTCTTT.

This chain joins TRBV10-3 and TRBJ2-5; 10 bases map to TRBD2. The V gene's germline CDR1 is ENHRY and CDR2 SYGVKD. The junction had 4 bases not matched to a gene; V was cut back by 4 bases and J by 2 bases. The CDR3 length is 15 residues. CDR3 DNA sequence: TGTGCCATCAGTGTCAGCGGGGGGGAGCAAGAGACCCAGTACTTC. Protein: CAISVSGGEQETQYF.

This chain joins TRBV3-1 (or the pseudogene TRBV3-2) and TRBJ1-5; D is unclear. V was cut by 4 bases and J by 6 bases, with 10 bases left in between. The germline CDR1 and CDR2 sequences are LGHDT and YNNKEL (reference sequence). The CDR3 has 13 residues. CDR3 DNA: TGTGCCAGCAGCCTCAACCTACGTCAGCCCCAGCATTTT. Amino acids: CASSLNLRQPQHF.

CDR3 loop: CASSITGYTEAFF. The CDR3 region has the DNA TGTGCCAGTAGTATCACAGGGTACACTGAAGCTTTCTTT. This chain connects TRBV19 to TRBJ1-1, with a weak D call TRBD1 (6 bases). Trimming shortened V by 3 bases and J by 3 bases, and 8 bases separated the two germline ends. Germline CDR1 is LNHDA and CDR2 is SQIVND (reference sequence). The CDR3 totals 13 residues.

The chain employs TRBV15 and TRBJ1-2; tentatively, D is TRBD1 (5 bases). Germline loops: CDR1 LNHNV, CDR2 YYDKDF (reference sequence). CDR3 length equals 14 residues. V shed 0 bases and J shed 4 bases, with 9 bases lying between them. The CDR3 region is CATSRDRAGYGYTF. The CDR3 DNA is TGTGCCACCAGCAGAGACAGGGCCGGCTATGGCTACACCTTC. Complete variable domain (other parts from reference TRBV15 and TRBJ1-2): DAMVIQNPRYQVTQFGKPVTLSCSQTLNHNVMYWYQQKSSQAPKLLFHYYDKDFNNEADTPDNFQSRRPNTSFCFLDIRSPGLGDTAMYLCATSRDRAGYGYTFGSGTRLTVV.

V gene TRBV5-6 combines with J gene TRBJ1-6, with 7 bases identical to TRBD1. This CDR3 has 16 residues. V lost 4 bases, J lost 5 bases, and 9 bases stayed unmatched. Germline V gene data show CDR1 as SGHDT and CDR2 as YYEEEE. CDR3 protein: CASSLDPGQHNSPLHF. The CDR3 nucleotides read TGTGCCAGCAGCCTAGACCCGGGACAGCATAATTCACCCCTCCACTTT.

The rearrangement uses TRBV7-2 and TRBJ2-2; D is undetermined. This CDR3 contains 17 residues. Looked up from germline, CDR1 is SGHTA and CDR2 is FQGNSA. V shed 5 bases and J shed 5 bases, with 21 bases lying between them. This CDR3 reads CASSQTAALIRTGELFF. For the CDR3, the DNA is TGTGCCAGCAGCCAAACGGCAGCCCTTATTCGGACCGGGGAGCTGTTTTTT.

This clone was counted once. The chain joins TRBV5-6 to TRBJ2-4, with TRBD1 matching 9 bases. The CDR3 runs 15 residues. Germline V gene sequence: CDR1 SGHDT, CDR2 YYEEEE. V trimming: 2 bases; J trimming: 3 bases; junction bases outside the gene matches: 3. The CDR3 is CASSFYRGRKNIQYF. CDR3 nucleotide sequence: TGTGCCAGCAGCTTCTACAGGGGGCGCAAAAACATTCAGTACTTC.

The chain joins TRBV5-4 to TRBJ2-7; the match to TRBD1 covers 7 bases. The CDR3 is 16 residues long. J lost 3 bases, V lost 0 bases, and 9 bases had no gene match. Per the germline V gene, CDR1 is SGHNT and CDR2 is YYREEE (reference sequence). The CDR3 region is CASSLAAARGIYEQYF. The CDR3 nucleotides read TGTGCCAGCAGCTTGGCGGCAGCCAGGGGGATCTACGAGCAGTACTTC.

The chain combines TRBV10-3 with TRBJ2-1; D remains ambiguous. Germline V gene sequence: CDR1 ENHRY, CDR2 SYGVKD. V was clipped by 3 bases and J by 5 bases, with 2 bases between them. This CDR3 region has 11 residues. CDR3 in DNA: TGTGCCATCAGTGATCACAATGAGCAGTTCTTC. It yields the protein CAISDHNEQFF.

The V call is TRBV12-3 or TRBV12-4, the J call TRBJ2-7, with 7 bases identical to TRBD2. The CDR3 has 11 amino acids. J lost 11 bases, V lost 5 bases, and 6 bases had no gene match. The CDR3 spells CASSRGVGKYF. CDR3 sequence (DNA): TGTGCCAGCAGTCGGGGGGTTGGAAAGTACTTC.

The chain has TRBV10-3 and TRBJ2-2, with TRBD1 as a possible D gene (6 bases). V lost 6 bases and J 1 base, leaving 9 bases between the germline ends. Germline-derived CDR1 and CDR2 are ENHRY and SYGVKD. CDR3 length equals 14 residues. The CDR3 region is CAIRMDRNTGELFF. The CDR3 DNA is TGTGCCATCAGGATGGACAGGAACACCGGGGAGCTGTTTTTT.

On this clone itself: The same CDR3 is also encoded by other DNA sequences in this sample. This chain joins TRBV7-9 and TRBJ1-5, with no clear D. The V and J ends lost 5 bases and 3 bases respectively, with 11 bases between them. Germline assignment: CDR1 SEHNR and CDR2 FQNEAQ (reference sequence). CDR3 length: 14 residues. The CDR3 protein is CASSLGGINQPQHF. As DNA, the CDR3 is TGTGCCAGCAGCCTTGGCGGAATCAATCAGCCCCAGCATTTT.

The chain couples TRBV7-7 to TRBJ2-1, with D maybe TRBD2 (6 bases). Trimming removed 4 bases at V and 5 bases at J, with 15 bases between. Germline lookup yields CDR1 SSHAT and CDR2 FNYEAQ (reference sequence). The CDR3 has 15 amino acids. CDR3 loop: CASSSGRGGNNEQFF. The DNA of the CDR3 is TGTGCCAGCAGCTCCGGGCGGGGCGGAAACAATGAGCAGTTCTTC.

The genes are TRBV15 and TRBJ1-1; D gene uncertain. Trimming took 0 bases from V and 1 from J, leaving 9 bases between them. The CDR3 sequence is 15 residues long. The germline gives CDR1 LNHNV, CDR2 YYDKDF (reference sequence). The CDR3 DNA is TGTGCCACCAGCAGAGATCCGACGGCGAACACTGAAGCTTTCTTT. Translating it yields CATSRDPTANTEAFF.

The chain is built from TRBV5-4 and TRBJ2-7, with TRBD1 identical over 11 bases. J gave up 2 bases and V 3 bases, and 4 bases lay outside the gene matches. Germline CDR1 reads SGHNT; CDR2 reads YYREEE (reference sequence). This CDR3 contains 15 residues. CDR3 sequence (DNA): TGTGCCAGCAGCTCCGGGACAGGGGGGACCTACGAGCAGTACTTC. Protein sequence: CASSSGTGGTYEQYF.

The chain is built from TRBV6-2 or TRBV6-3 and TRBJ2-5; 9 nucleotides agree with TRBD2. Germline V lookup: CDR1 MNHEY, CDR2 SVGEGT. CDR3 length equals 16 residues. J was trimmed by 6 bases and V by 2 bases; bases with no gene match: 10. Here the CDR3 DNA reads TGTGCCAGCAGTTACAGGGCTGGCGGGGGGGCACAGACCCAGTACTTC. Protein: CASSYRAGGGAQTQYF.

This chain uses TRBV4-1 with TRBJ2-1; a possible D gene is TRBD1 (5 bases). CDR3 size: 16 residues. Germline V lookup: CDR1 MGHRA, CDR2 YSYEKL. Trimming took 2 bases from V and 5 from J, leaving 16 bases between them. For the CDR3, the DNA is TGCGCCAGCAGCCAACTTCCAGGGTTTTTAGACAATGAGCAGTTCTTC. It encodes CASSQLPGFLDNEQFF.